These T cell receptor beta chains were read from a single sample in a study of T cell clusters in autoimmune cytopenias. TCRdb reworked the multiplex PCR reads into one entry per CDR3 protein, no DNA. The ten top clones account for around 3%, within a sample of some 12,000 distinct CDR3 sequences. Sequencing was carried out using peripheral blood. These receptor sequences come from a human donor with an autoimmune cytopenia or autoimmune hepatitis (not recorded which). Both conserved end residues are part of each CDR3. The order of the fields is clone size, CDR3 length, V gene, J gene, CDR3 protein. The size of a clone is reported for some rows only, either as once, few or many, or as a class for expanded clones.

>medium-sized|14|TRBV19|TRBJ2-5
CASSEQGFYETQYF
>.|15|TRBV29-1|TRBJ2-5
CSVGLAGRHEETQYF
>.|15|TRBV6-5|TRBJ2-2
CASRAGIWNTGELFF
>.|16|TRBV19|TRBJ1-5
CASSIVGGLTRQPQHF
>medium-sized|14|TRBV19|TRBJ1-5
CASSVDRNNQPQHF
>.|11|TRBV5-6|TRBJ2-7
CASSLEDEQYF
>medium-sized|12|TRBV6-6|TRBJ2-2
CATKRGDGELFF
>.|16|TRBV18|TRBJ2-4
CASSPFAADAKNIQYF
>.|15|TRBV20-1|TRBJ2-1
CSAQEGEREGREQFF
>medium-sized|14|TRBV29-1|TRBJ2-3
CSGTGLAGADTQYF
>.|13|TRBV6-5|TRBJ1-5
CASSYSRNQPQHF
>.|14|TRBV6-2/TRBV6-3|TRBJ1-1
CASSLQGSNTEAFF
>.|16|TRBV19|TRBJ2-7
CASSTSGLAASYEQYF
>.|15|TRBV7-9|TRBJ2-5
CASSFSVLGGETQYF
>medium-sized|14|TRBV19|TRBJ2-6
CASSTGSGANVLTF
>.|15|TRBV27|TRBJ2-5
CASSLFISSKETQYF
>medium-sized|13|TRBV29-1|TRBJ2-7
CSVRGGETYEQYF
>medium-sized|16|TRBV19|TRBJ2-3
CASSMTGGSGTDTQYF
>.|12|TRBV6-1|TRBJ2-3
CASASSSDTQYF
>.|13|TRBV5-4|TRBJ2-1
CASSLAGPSGKFF
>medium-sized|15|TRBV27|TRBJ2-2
CASSLSYSNTGELFF
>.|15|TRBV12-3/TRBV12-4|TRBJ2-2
CASSFLRVDTGELFF